Each of the 19 T cell receptor beta chains below was sequenced from the same sample in a study of T cell repertoires in cytomegalovirus infection. One entry per CDR3 protein results from TCRdb running MiXCR on the reads. The sample carries 300,000 to 400,000 distinct CDR3 sequences, more than 8% recorded once. Sequenced input: PBMCs. The receptors come from a human donor in good health (CMV status not recorded). Some clones in this sample may be carry-over from other donors' samples.

The chain links TRBV27 to TRBJ2-5, with TRBD1 as a possible D gene (5 bases). Trimming stripped 6 bases from V and 5 bases from J, with 16 bases between. The germline gives CDR1 MNHEY, CDR2 SMNVEV (reference sequence). The CDR3 contains 14 residues. This chain's CDR3 is CASRTTGRWETQYF. CDR3 nucleotide sequence: TGTGCCAGCAGAACCACAGGAAGGTGGGAGACCCAGTACTTC.

This sequence joins TRBV20-1 and TRBJ1-2; D remains unclear. Deletions cut 2 bases from V and 0 bases from J, with 7 bases between. Germline V lookup: CDR1 DFQATT, CDR2 SNEGSKA (reference sequence). This CDR3 contains 13 residues. CDR3 sequence (DNA): TGCAGTGCTAGACCCGCCACTAACTATGGCTACACCTTC. Translating gives CSARPATNYGYTF.

This clonotype was counted ten times or more. The CDR3 sequence: CASSKGQIYGYTF. The CDR3 coding sequence is TGTGCCAGCAGCAAGGGACAGATTTATGGCTACACCTTC. This chain joins TRBV7-2 and TRBJ1-2; 7 positions match TRBD1. The CDR3 contains 13 residues. J was trimmed by 5 bases and V by 5 bases; bases with no gene match: 5. Germline CDR1 SGHTA, CDR2 FQGNSA.

This clonotype has only a few counts. The V and J genes are TRBV12-3 or TRBV12-4 and TRBJ2-1; D is uncertain. V lost 8 bases and J 4 bases, leaving 15 bases between the germline ends. This CDR3 has 14 residues. DNA of the CDR3: TGTGCCAGCCGCCCTTCAGGAGCATACAATGAGCAGTTCTTC. Protein sequence: CASRPSGAYNEQFF.

The chain has TRBV12-3 or TRBV12-4 and TRBJ1-1, with D possibly matching TRBD1 (6 bases). V was clipped by 3 bases and J by 4 bases, with 15 bases between them. The CDR3 is 15 residues long. The CDR3 region is CASSLGGRVGTEAFF. The CDR3 DNA follows: TGTGCCAGCAGTTTGGGGGGCAGGGTTGGCACTGAAGCTTTCTTT.

This chain connects TRBV3-1 to TRBJ2-1, with D possibly matching TRBD1 (5 bases). The CDR3 consists of 13 residues. The germline CDR1 and CDR2 sequences are LGHDT and YNNKEL (reference sequence). With 2 bases removed from V and 5 bases from J, the gap between germline ends came to 7 bases. In DNA, the CDR3 is TGTGCCAGCAGCCAACTAGGGGACAATGAGCAGTTCTTC. Protein product: CASSQLGDNEQFF.

This clonotype was counted ten times or more. The rearrangement joins TRBV4-2 to TRBJ2-7; D gene ambiguous. The V end lost 4 bases, the J end lost 5 bases, and 15 bases lay between the germline ends. The germline V gene has CDR1 LGHNA and CDR2 YNFKEQ. The CDR3 totals 14 residues. As DNA, the CDR3 is TGTGCCAGCAGCCTGACCGGGCCGCAGGACGAGCAGTACTTC. Its protein product is CASSLTGPQDEQYF.

There are a few counts of this clonotype. The J gene is TRBJ2-3, the V gene TRBV11-2; 9 nucleotides line up with TRBD1. The V gene end was trimmed by 6 bases and the J gene end by 6 bases; junction bases not matched to a gene: 10. This CDR3 is 15 amino acids long. Germline CDR1 and CDR2: SGHAT and FQNNGV. The CDR3 DNA sequence: TGTGCCAGCAGTATCCCGGGACAGGGCAGCGATACGCAGTATTTT. Protein product: CASSIPGQGSDTQYF. Full variable domain (remainder filled in from reference TRBV11-2 and TRBJ2-3): EAGVAQSPRYKIIEKRQSVAFWCNPISGHATLYWYQQILGQGPKLLIQFQNNGVVDDSQLPKDRFSAERLKGVDSTLKIQPAKLEDSAVYLCASSIPGQGSDTQYFGPGTRLTVL.

This clonotype was detected only a few times. This rearrangement joins TRBV4-3 to TRBJ2-7; TRBD1 might be the D (7 bases). From germline, CDR1 is LGHNA and CDR2 YSLEER. Deletions cut 3 bases from V and 3 bases from J, with 18 bases between. The CDR3 length is 16 residues. Written as DNA, the CDR3 is TGCGCCAGCAGCCAGGGGCAGGGGGGCCCAAACTACGAGCAGTACTTC. It codes for CASSQGQGGPNYEQYF.

The rearrangement uses TRBV7-2 and TRBJ2-2; D gene uncertain. CDR1 SGHTA and CDR2 FQGNSA come from the germline V gene. Trimming cost V 7 bases and J 4 bases, with 13 bases left between them. The CDR3 is 14 amino acids. In DNA, the CDR3 is TGTGCCAGCAAAGCTAACAGCGCCACCGGGGAGCTGTTTTTT. It codes for CASKANSATGELFF.

This clonotype was detected only a few times. The chain has TRBV19 and TRBJ2-2; 8 bases fit TRBD1. CDR3 length equals 13 residues. Trimming at V came to 7 bases and at J to 6 bases, leaving 4 bases not matched to a gene. Germline CDR1 reads LNHDA; CDR2 reads SQIVND (reference sequence). CDR3 sequence (DNA): TGTGCCAGTAAACAGGGGGTTCCCGGGGAGCTGTTTTTT. This encodes CASKQGVPGELFF.

Only a few counts were recorded for this clonotype. The V call is TRBV19, the J call TRBJ2-1; 11 nucleotides line up with TRBD1. CDR1 LNHDA and CDR2 SQIVND come from the germline V gene (reference sequence). The CDR3 runs to 15 residues. V was pared by 5 bases and J by 6 bases, with 6 bases of the junction left unmatched. The CDR3 coding sequence is TGTGCCAGTAGTCCCCGGGACAGGGGGATCAATGAGCAGTTCTTC. Its translation: CASSPRDRGINEQFF.

The rearrangement uses TRBV2 and TRBJ2-3; TRBD1 aligns across 10 bases. Germline CDR1 reads SNHLY; CDR2 reads FYNNEI. This CDR3 spans 14 amino acids. V lost 4 bases, J lost 5 bases, and 3 bases stayed unmatched. The CDR3 DNA is TGTGCCAGCAGTGTCCGGACAGGGGGAGATACGCAGTATTTT. Translated: CASSVRTGGDTQYF.

The chain combines TRBV20-1 with TRBJ1-2; 11 nucleotides line up with TRBD1. The trim removed 3 bases at V and 5 bases at J, leaving 8 bases unmatched. From germline, CDR1 is DFQATT and CDR2 SNEGSKA (reference sequence). This CDR3 spans 15 amino acids. CDR3 amino acids: CSARGQGGLGYGYTF. The CDR3, as DNA: TGCAGTGCTAGGGGACAGGGGGGACTGGGGTATGGCTACACCTTC.

The CDR3 protein is CASSPRLAGGNEQFF. The CDR3 DNA reads as TGTGCCAGCAGCCCCCGACTAGCGGGAGGGAATGAGCAGTTCTTC. The chain combines TRBV7-2 with TRBJ2-1, with 14 bases aligning to TRBD2. Per germline, CDR1 SGHTA and CDR2 FQGNSA. With V trimmed by 5 bases and J by 7 bases, 4 bases remained unmatched. The CDR3 is made up of 15 amino acids.

There are a few counts of this clonotype. The rearrangement joins TRBV6-4 to TRBJ2-3; D is possibly TRBD2 (6 bases). Trimming stripped 0 bases from V and 2 bases from J, with 9 bases between. This CDR3 region has 15 residues. Per germline, CDR1 MRHNA and CDR2 SNTAGT. CDR3 nucleotides: TGTGCCAGCAGTGACTCGCTAGCGTTCACAGATACGCAGTATTTT. Its protein is CASSDSLAFTDTQYF.

This clonotype was detected many times. The gene calls are TRBV7-2 and TRBJ1-5; D is uncertain. Between the trimmed V and J ends, which lost 5 bases and 0 bases, there was a span of 8 bases. There are 14 residues in the CDR3. In germline, CDR1 is SGHTA, CDR2 FQGNSA. In DNA form, the CDR3 reads TGTGCCAGCAGCGAATACTTTAGCAATCAGCCCCAGCATTTT. Translating it yields CASSEYFSNQPQHF.

This clonotype was counted only a few times. The chain joins TRBV6-2 or TRBV6-3 to TRBJ2-7, with D perhaps TRBD2 (6 bases). Between the trimmed V and J ends, which lost 2 bases and 6 bases, there was a span of 11 bases. The length of the CDR3 is 13 residues. The germline V gene has CDR1 MNHEY and CDR2 SVGEGT. CDR3 region: CASSYRLGGEQYF. CDR3 DNA: TGTGCCAGCAGTTACAGACTCGGGGGCGAGCAGTACTTC.

This clonotype was counted at least ten times. The rearrangement uses TRBV4-1 and TRBJ2-3; the match to TRBD2 covers 14 bases. The CDR3 is 18 residues long. Per germline, CDR1 MGHRA and CDR2 YSYEKL. Unmatched junction bases numbered 8, after V lost 0 bases and J lost 6 bases. CDR3 loop: CASSQEPPTSGRADTQYF. DNA for the CDR3: TGCGCCAGCAGCCAAGAACCACCGACTAGCGGGAGGGCGGATACGCAGTATTTT.